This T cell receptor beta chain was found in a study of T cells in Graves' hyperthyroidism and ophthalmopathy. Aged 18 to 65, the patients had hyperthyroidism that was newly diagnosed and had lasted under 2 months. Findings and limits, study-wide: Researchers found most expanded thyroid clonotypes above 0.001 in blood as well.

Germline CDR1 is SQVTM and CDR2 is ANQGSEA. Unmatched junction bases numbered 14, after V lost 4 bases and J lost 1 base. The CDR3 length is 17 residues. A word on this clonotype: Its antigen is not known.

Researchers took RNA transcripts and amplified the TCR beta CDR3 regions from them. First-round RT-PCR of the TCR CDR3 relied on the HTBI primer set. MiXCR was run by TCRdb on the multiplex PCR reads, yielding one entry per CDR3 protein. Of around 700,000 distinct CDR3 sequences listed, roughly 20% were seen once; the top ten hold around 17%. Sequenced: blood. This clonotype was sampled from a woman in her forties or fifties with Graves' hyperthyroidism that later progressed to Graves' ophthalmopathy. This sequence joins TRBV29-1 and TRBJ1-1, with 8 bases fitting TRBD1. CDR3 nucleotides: TGCAGCGTTGGTAGCCTTGGATTCGGACAGGGGAACACTGAAGCTTTCTTT. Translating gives CSVGSLGFGQGNTEAFF.